The rows below give T cell receptor beta chains drawn from one sample of a study of T cells in Graves' hyperthyroidism and ophthalmopathy. TCRdb passed the multiplex PCR reads through MiXCR, listing each CDR3 protein once. The table lists around 190,000 distinct CDR3 sequences, roughly a sixth of them singletons, with around 48% in the top ten. The specimen sequenced was blood. These receptors all stem from a woman aged 50 to 60 with Graves' hyperthyroidism. The CDR3 runs from the conserved cysteine through the conserved F or W. A D gene is named only where the DNA matches it firmly. Size is omitted from some rows. Given values are once, few, many or a class for expanded clones.

NA TRBJ1-2 TRBV28 many CASSLPGAISYGYTF TGTGCCAGCAGTTTGCCAGGGGCGATCTCCTATGGCTACACCTTC
NA TRBJ1-5 TRBV28 many CASEPPNQPQHF TGTGCCAGCGAGCCGCCAAATCAGCCCCAGCATTTT
TRBD2 TRBJ2-1 TRBV7-7 NA CASSKLAASSYNEQFF TGTGCTAGCAGCAAACTAGCGGCAAGCTCCTACAATGAGCAGTTCTTC
TRBD2 TRBJ2-3 TRBV20-1 many CSARSSWTSGSTDTQYF TGCAGTGCTAGGAGCAGTTGGACTAGCGGAAGCACAGATACGCAGTATTTT
NA TRBJ1-2 TRBV20-1 NA CSAALGLANYGYTF TGCAGTGCTGCCCTTGGATTAGCTAACTATGGCTACACCTTC
TRBD2 TRBJ2-3 TRBV2 NA CASSEAYGGGAGADTQYF TGTGCCAGCAGTGAAGCTTATGGAGGTGGAGCGGGAGCAGATACGCAGTATTTT
NA TRBJ2-1 TRBV28 NA CAVNTGRSDNEQFF TGTGCCGTTAACACGGGACGTTCGGACAATGAGCAGTTCTTC
NA TRBJ1-1 TRBV5-1 many CASSLDVNTEAFF TGCGCCAGCAGCTTGGATGTTAACACTGAAGCTTTCTTT
NA TRBJ1-1 TRBV3-1 many CASLPKDGTEAFF TGTGCCAGCCTCCCCAAAGATGGGACTGAAGCTTTCTTT
TRBD1 TRBJ2-7 TRBV20-1 many CSAGTGREQYF TGCAGTGCGGGGACAGGGAGAGAGCAGTACTTC
NA TRBJ1-2 TRBV5-1 NA CASSSRHGYTF TGCGCCAGCAGCTCCCGCCATGGCTACACCTTC
NA TRBJ1-2 TRBV14 NA CASSQDSVGNPWGYTF TGTGCCAGCAGCCAAGATTCCGTAGGGAACCCCTGGGGCTACACCTTC
NA TRBJ2-1 TRBV29-1 few CSVEGGPLGDEQFF TGCAGCGTTGAAGGTGGACCGCTGGGCGATGAGCAGTTCTTC
TRBD2 TRBJ2-1 TRBV7-9 many CASSSGLAGSVFDEQFF TGTGCCAGCAGTAGCGGACTAGCGGGAAGTGTGTTCGATGAGCAGTTCTTC
TRBD1 TRBJ1-1 TRBV15 many CATSGDRVTEAFF TGTGCCACCAGCGGGGACAGGGTTACTGAAGCTTTCTTT
NA TRBJ1-2 TRBV9 NA CASSVDGRGGYTF TGTGCCAGCAGCGTAGACGGGAGAGGTGGCTACACCTTC
TRBD1 TRBJ1-2 TRBV2 many CASSAGQGGIYGYTF TGTGCCAGCAGTGCCGGACAGGGTGGGATATATGGCTACACCTTC
TRBD2 TRBJ2-1 TRBV2 many CASSLLAGHNEQFF TGTGCCAGCAGCTTACTAGCGGGACACAATGAGCAGTTCTTC
TRBD2 TRBJ2-7 TRBV3-1 many CASSRGSGFGEQYF TGTGCCAGCAGCCGGGGTAGCGGGTTCGGGGAGCAGTACTTC
TRBD2 TRBJ2-7 TRBV7-9 few CASSSPRLAPSSSYEQYF TGTGCCAGCAGCTCCCCGAGACTAGCCCCATCAAGCTCCTACGAGCAGTACTTC
TRBD2 TRBJ2-5 TRBV12-3/TRBV12-4 NA CASRKGLAGETQYF TGTGCCAGCAGAAAGGGACTAGCGGGGGAGACCCAGTACTTC
TRBD1 TRBJ1-5 TRBV20-1 many CSARARDRIGSGQPQHF TGCAGTGCTAGAGCAAGGGACAGAATTGGGTCGGGTCAGCCCCAGCATTTT
NA TRBJ2-7 TRBV9 NA CASSVGVTREYEQYF TGTGCCAGCAGCGTCGGGGTGACTAGGGAATACGAGCAGTACTTC
NA TRBJ1-1 TRBV19 NA CASSIDQAEAFF TGTGCCAGTAGTATAGACCAGGCTGAAGCTTTCTTT
NA TRBJ2-3 TRBV18 NA CASSDTGTDTQYF TGTGCCAGCTCCGACACTGGCACAGATACGCAGTATTTT
NA TRBJ2-2 TRBV3-1 NA CASSQVDFGELFF TGTGCCAGCAGCCAAGTTGATTTCGGGGAGCTGTTTTTT
NA TRBJ1-2 TRBV19 NA CASSPDRENYGYTF TGTGCCAGTAGTCCAGACAGAGAGAACTATGGCTACACCTTC
NA TRBJ2-5 TRBV20-1 many CSEVIRETQYF TGCAGTGAAGTGATTCGGGAGACCCAGTACTTC
TRBD1 TRBJ1-2 TRBV19 NA CASSIRDRFLSSGYTF TGTGCCAGTAGTATTCGGGACAGGTTTTTATCTAGTGGCTACACCTTC
TRBD1 TRBJ2-5 TRBV20-1 once CSARQGVETQYF TGCAGTGCTCGACAGGGAGTAGAGACCCAGTACTTC
NA TRBJ2-1 TRBV7-9 NA CASSELTRESSGNEQFF TGTGCCAGCAGCGAGCTCACGAGGGAGAGTTCGGGCAATGAGCAGTTCTTC
TRBD2 TRBJ2-3 TRBV11-3 many CASSQSLGGRGVDTQYF TGTGCCAGCAGCCAAAGTCTGGGCGGGAGGGGAGTAGATACGCAGTATTTT
NA TRBJ2-7 TRBV7-9 NA CASSLEYREPYFYEQYF TGTGCCAGCAGCTTAGAGTACCGGGAGCCGTACTTCTACGAGCAGTACTTC
NA TRBJ1-1 TRBV5-8 many CASIFTGQKTEAFF TGTGCCAGCATCTTCACGGGACAAAAGACTGAAGCTTTCTTT
TRBD1 TRBJ1-3 TRBV6-1 NA CASREGQNSGNTIYF TGTGCCAGCAGGGAGGGACAGAACTCTGGAAACACCATATATTTT
NA TRBJ1-2 TRBV14 few CASSPWTHPGDGYTF TGTGCCAGCAGCCCTTGGACACACCCGGGGGATGGCTACACCTTC
NA TRBJ1-1 TRBV7-6 few CASSPPAEAFF TGTGCCAGCAGCCCACCGGCTGAAGCTTTCTTT
TRBD1 TRBJ1-5 TRBV27 NA CASTSTGVANQPQHF TGTGCCAGCACTTCGACAGGGGTCGCGAATCAGCCCCAGCATTTT
TRBD2 TRBJ2-3 TRBV10-3 NA CAISALLAGTDTQYF TGTGCCATCAGTGCACTACTAGCGGGCACAGATACGCAGTATTTT
NA TRBJ1-1 TRBV29-1 many CSVLGTEAFF TGCAGCGTTTTAGGCACTGAAGCTTTCTTT
NA TRBJ2-1 TRBV11-2 many CASSLDPSSYNEQFF TGTGCCAGCAGCTTAGACCCGAGCTCCTACAATGAGCAGTTCTTC
NA TRBJ1-5 TRBV30 NA CAWSPDSNQLQHF TGTGCCTGGAGCCCGGACAGCAATCAGCTCCAGCATTTT
NA TRBJ2-5 TRBV30 NA CAWSGLMEETQYF TGTGCCTGGAGTGGGTTAATGGAAGAGACCCAGTACTTC
NA TRBJ2-7 TRBV30 few CAWSGKTAPYEQYF TGTGCCTGGAGTGGGAAGACTGCACCCTACGAGCAGTACTTC
TRBD2 TRBJ2-1 TRBV14 few CASSQASGKGRHNEQFF TGTGCCAGCAGCCAAGCCAGCGGGAAAGGGCGGCACAATGAGCAGTTCTTC
TRBD2 TRBJ2-3 TRBV3-1 many CASSQDPYRSGRALDTQYF TGTGCCAGCAGCCAAGATCCTTATCGTAGCGGGAGGGCCTTGGATACGCAGTATTTT